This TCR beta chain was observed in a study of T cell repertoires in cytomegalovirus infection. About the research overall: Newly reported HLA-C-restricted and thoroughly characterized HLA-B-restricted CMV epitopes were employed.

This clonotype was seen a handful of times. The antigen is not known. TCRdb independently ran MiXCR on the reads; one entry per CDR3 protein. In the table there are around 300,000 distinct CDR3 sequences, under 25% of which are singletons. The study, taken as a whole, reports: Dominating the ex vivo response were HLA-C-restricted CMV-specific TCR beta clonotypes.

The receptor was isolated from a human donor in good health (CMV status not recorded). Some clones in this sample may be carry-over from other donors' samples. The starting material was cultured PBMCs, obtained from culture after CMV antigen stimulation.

The CDR3 sequence: CASSLSAGSGTQYF. The CDR3 nucleotides are TGTGCCAGCAGTTTATCGGCGGGATCGGGTACGCAGTATTTT. V and J are TRBV12-3 or TRBV12-4 and TRBJ2-3; D might be TRBD2 (6 bases). V lost 2 bases and J lost 8, with 14 bases in between. This CDR3 region has 14 residues.